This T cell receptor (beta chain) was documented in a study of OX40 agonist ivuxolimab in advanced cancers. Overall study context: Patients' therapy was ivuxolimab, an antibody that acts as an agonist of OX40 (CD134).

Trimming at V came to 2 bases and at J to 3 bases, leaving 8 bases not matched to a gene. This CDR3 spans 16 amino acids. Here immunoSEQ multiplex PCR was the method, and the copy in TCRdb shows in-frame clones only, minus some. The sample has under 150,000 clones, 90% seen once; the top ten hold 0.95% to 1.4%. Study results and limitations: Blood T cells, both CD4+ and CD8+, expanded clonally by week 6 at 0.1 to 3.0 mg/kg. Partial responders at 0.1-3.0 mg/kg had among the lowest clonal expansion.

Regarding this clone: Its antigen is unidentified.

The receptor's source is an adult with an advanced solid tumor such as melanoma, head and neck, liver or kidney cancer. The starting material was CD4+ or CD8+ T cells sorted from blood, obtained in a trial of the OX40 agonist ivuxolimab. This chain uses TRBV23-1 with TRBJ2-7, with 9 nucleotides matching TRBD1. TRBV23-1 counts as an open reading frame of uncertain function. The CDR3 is CASSQPGTGYNYEQYF. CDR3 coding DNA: TGCGCCAGCAGTCAACCGGGGACAGGGTACAACTACGAGCAGTACTTC.